These T cell receptor beta chains were read from a single sample in a study of spatial heterogeneity in lung cancer. TCRdb reanalysed the 5' RACE reads using MiXCR and keeps one entry per CDR3 protein. Altogether 110,000 or so distinct CDR3 sequences are present, 10% to 12% being singletons, with the ten largest covering roughly 24%. Sequencing was performed on PBMCs, taken at follow-up. The source of these receptors is a female donor with early-stage non-small cell lung cancer. Both conserved end residues are part of each CDR3. The D gene is left open where the match is weak. Not all rows give a size; the values are once, few, many and, for expanded clones, a class.

>TRBV28|few|TRBD1|TRBJ1-1
TGTGCCAGCAGCTCCGGGACAGGGTTTACTGAAGCTTTCTTT
CASSSGTGFTEAFF
>TRBV12-5|many|TRBD1|TRBJ1-5
TGTGCTAGTGGTCCGGGACAGGGAGAGGGCAATCAGCCCCAGCATTTT
CASGPGQGEGNQPQHF
>TRBV7-2|many|TRBD2|TRBJ2-3
TGTGCCAGCAGCCCTGCGGGGACTAGCAGGATTGCAGATACGCAGTATTTT
CASSPAGTSRIADTQYF
>TRBV5-1|few|NA|TRBJ1-3
TGCGCCAGCAGCTCGCAGCCTTCTGGAAACACCATATATTTT
CASSSQPSGNTIYF
>TRBV19|many|TRBD2|TRBJ2-4
TGTGCCAGTAGTACAGGGACTAGCGGGACCATAGCCAAAAACATTCAGTACTTC
CASSTGTSGTIAKNIQYF
>TRBV5-5|few|NA|TRBJ1-2
TGTGCCAGCAGCTTGGCGGCGGGCGGCTACACCTTC
CASSLAAGGYTF
>TRBV27|NA|TRBD1|TRBJ1-5
TGTGCCAGCAGTTGGGACAGGGGTAATCAGCCCCAGCATTTT
CASSWDRGNQPQHF
>TRBV29-1|few|NA|TRBJ2-1
TGCAGCGTAGGTGGCTCCTACAATGAGCAGTTCTTC
CSVGGSYNEQFF
>TRBV5-1|NA|NA|TRBJ2-3
TGCGCCAGCAGCTTCAGCGGCAACAGCGGGGATACGCAGTATTTT
CASSFSGNSGDTQYF
>TRBV7-9|NA|NA|TRBJ1-2
TGTGCCAGCAGCTTTGCCGGGACCTATGGCTACACCTTC
CASSFAGTYGYTF
>TRBV30|NA|TRBD2|TRBJ2-3
TGTGCCTGGGGACTAGCGGGAGGCACAGATACGCAGTATTTT
CAWGLAGGTDTQYF
>TRBV29-1|few|TRBD2|TRBJ2-2
TGCAGCGTTGAATCGGGAGGACTAGCGGGAGGTACCGGGGAGCTATTTTTT
CSVESGGLAGGTGELFF
>TRBV19|few|NA|TRBJ2-2
TGTGCCAGTAGGCGACAACTCCCATCGCGGTCCACCGGGGAGCTGTTTTTT
CASRRQLPSRSTGELFF
>TRBV14|few|TRBD2|TRBJ2-2
TGTGCCAGCAGCCAAGAGCCCCGTAGTGGGAGGGCTAAAACCGGGGAGCTGTTTTTT
CASSQEPRSGRAKTGELFF
>TRBV27|few|TRBD1|TRBJ2-2
TGTGCCAGCAGTGGACAGGGGTACGGGGAGCTGTTTTTT
CASSGQGYGELFF
>TRBV9|few|NA|TRBJ2-1
TGTGCCAGCAGCGTAGTGGCCCACAACAATGAGCAGTTCTTC
CASSVVAHNNEQFF
>TRBV6-5|many|NA|TRBJ1-6
TGTGCCAGCAGTTACGAGGAAACATCCTATAATTCACCCCTCCACTTT
CASSYEETSYNSPLHF
>TRBV28|many|NA|TRBJ1-5
TGTGCCAGCAACCCTGCCAGGCCTCCTTATAGCAATCAGCCCCAGCATTTT
CASNPARPPYSNQPQHF
>TRBV2|NA|NA|TRBJ2-4
TGTGCCAGCAGTTCTCAGGGGGCCAAAAACATTCAGTACTTC
CASSSQGAKNIQYF
>TRBV9|NA|NA|TRBJ2-3
TGTGCCAGCAGCGTAGTGGGTGGTACGCAGTATTTT
CASSVVGGTQYF
>TRBV2|many|NA|TRBJ1-1
TGTGCCAGCAGTCTAGGGAGAACTGAAGCTTTCTTT
CASSLGRTEAFF
>TRBV12-3/TRBV12-4|few|NA|TRBJ2-5
TGTGCCAGCAAGGTCTCCACGGGGGAGACCCAGTACTTC
CASKVSTGETQYF
>TRBV29-1|NA|NA|TRBJ2-1
TGCAGCGTTGCCAAAGCCTTCGCTAACAATGAGCAGTTCTTC
CSVAKAFANNEQFF
>TRBV10-1|many|NA|TRBJ2-1
TGCGCCAGCAGTGGACCTCAGCATGAGCAGTTCTTC
CASSGPQHEQFF
>TRBV19|NA|NA|TRBJ2-2
TGTGCCAGTAGTATCGGGTCCACGTCGAACACCGGGGAGCTGTTTTTT
CASSIGSTSNTGELFF
>TRBV11-2|many|NA|TRBJ1-2
TGTGCCAGCAGCACCTCCCTTCTTTATGGCTACACCTTC
CASSTSLLYGYTF
>TRBV12-3/TRBV12-4|NA|NA|TRBJ1-2
TGTGCCAGCAGCGGACAGTTAAACTATGGCTACACCTTC
CASSGQLNYGYTF
>TRBV5-1|NA|TRBD2|TRBJ2-3
TGCGCCAGCAGTTTGTGGGAGGGGATTGTTACGCAGTATTTT
CASSLWEGIVTQYF
>TRBV5-6|few|NA|TRBJ2-3
TGTGCCAGCAGCTTGGCCTGGGACACGGATACGCAGTATTTT
CASSLAWDTDTQYF
>TRBV11-3|NA|NA|TRBJ2-1
TGTGCCAGCAGCTTAACGCTTCTCGGAGAGCAGTTCTTC
CASSLTLLGEQFF
>TRBV5-1|few|TRBD2|TRBJ2-3
TGCGCCAGCTATAGCGGGAGTGCTCTAGATACGCAGTATTTT
CASYSGSALDTQYF
>TRBV18|many|NA|TRBJ2-1
TGTGCCAGCTCACCAGGACAGTTGTACAATGAGCAGTTCTTC
CASSPGQLYNEQFF
>TRBV20-1|NA|NA|TRBJ2-7
TGCAGTGCTAGAGAACGCTTGAAATCGAGGCAGTACTTC
CSARERLKSRQYF
>TRBV20-1|few|NA|TRBJ1-2
TGCAGTGCTTCACAGGGTCTCTATGGCTACACCTTC
CSASQGLYGYTF
>TRBV11-1|few|NA|TRBJ2-2
TGTGCCAGCACCTCTCGGTGGACCGGGGAGCTGTTTTTT
CASTSRWTGELFF
>TRBV20-1|NA|TRBD2|TRBJ2-5
TGCAGTGCTAGAGTAGCGGGACTGCAAGAGACCCAGTACTTC
CSARVAGLQETQYF
>TRBV20-1|many|TRBD2|TRBJ2-5
TGCAGTGCTAGAGAGGGGCTAGCGGGAGTCCTCATAACCCAAGAGACCCAGTACTTC
CSAREGLAGVLITQETQYF
>TRBV29-1|few|TRBD2|TRBJ2-3
TGCGTATGGGCGGGAGGTCGCTTCACAGATACGCAGTATTTT
CVWAGGRFTDTQYF
>TRBV29-1|NA|NA|TRBJ1-1
TGCAGCGTTGAAGGGGGGCAGGGGCGTGAAGCTTTCTTT
CSVEGGQGREAFF
>TRBV12-2|NA|NA|TRBJ2-7
TGTGCAAGTCGCTTCCGGGAGGGCGAGCAGTACTTC
CASRFREGEQYF
>TRBV6-5|many|NA|TRBJ2-7
TGTGCCAGCAGTAGACGTAGAGAGTCGAGCGAGCAGTACTTC
CASSRRRESSEQYF
>TRBV12-3/TRBV12-4|few|NA|TRBJ2-3
TGTGCCAGCGGCGGCGGGACTAGCACAGATACGCAGTATTTT
CASGGGTSTDTQYF
>TRBV2|few|NA|TRBJ1-2
TGTGCCAGCAGTGAAAGACAGGCATCTAACTATGGCTACACCTTC
CASSERQASNYGYTF
>TRBV7-9|many|NA|TRBJ1-2
TGTGCCAGCAGCCGTCGACAGGCCACAAGGGGCTACACCTTC
CASSRRQATRGYTF
>TRBV9|NA|NA|TRBJ2-5
TGTGCCAGCAGCGTAGGCAGGTGGGAGACCCAGTACTTC
CASSVGRWETQYF
>TRBV10-1|NA|NA|TRBJ2-3
TGCGCCAGCGCGGCGGGGCAAGGGAGCACAGATACGCAGTATTTT
CASAAGQGSTDTQYF
>TRBV21-1|many|NA|TRBJ1-1
TGTGCCAGCAGCAAAGCGCTAACAGGGGGAGGGAACTCTGAAGCTTTCTTT
CASSKALTGGGNSEAFF
>TRBV28|few|NA|TRBJ2-7
TGTGCCAGCAGTTCCTCAAACTACGAGCAGTACTTC
CASSSSNYEQYF
>TRBV20-1|NA|TRBD1|TRBJ1-1
TGCAGTGCTCCTAGGACAGGGGCCATGAACACTGAAGCTTTCTTT
CSAPRTGAMNTEAFF
>TRBV12-3/TRBV12-4|NA|NA|TRBJ2-2
TGTGCCAGCCTTCCAAACACCGGGGAGCTGTTTTTT
CASLPNTGELFF
>TRBV7-8|NA|NA|TRBJ1-1
TGTGCCAGCAGCCCCCCGGGGGTCACTGAAGCTTTCTTT
CASSPPGVTEAFF
>TRBV5-1|NA|NA|TRBJ2-1
TGCGCCAGCAATGACTACAATGAGCAGTTCTTC
CASNDYNEQFF
>TRBV7-3|NA|TRBD2|TRBJ2-1
TGTGCCAGCAGCTTTTCTAGCGGGTCATGGGATGAGCAGTTCTTC
CASSFSSGSWDEQFF
>TRBV10-3|NA|NA|TRBJ2-7
TGTGCCATCAGTGAATGGGTGGAGCAGTACTTC
CAISEWVEQYF
>TRBV3-1|few|TRBD2|TRBJ2-5
TGTGCCAGCAACTCACTAGCGGGAGCTAGAGAGACCCAGTACTTC
CASNSLAGARETQYF